This T cell receptor (beta chain) is drawn from a study of T cell repertoires in cytomegalovirus infection. On the study more broadly: It was the public TCR beta signatures that indicated both CMV infection and matching HLA type.

Study-level results: The ex vivo response was dominated by HLA-C-restricted CMV-specific TCR beta clonotypes.

TCRdb itself ran the reads through MiXCR, one entry per CDR3 protein. Found here are approximately 730,000 distinct CDR3 sequences, almost 30% of them singletons; the top ten hold around 14%. This clonotype was counted ten times or more. The antigen is undetermined. Trimming removed 4 bases at V and 2 bases at J, with 21 bases between. The germline V gene has CDR1 SGHVS and CDR2 FQNEAQ. This CDR3 comprises 17 residues. The origin of this receptor is a human donor in good health (CMV status not recorded). Some clones in this sample may be carry-over from other donors' samples. This chain links TRBV7-8 with TRBJ2-7, with D perhaps TRBD2 (11 bases). This specimen was cultured CD8+ T cells from PBMCs, taken from culture after CMV antigen stimulation. CDR3 sequence (DNA): TGTGCCAGCAGCTCCGGACAGGGGGGACTAGCGGCCTACGAGCAGTACGTC. This encodes CASSSGQGGLAAYEQYV.